The entry that follows covers one T cell receptor beta chain sequence. Its antigen is not known. Other DNA sequences in the same sample also yield this CDR3. CDR3 length: 13 amino acids. Germline V gives CDR1 MNHNS, CDR2 SASEGT. The data stem from a study of cytomegalovirus exposure and HLA in healthy donors. Whole-study findings and limits: For most TCR beta V segments, an earlier analysis put the productive rate at about 87% or about 30% of the time.

The PCR employed 60 Vbeta primers together with 13 Jbeta primers. The protocol was immunoSEQ multiplex PCR, while the TCRdb copy is restricted to in-frame clones and leaves out a portion. The table lists tens of thousands of clones, under 70% of them singletons. The clonotype was recovered from a man aged 25 to 45 in good health and CMV-seropositive. The sample taken for sequencing was PBMCs. J is TRBJ2-3 and V is TRBV6-1, with TRBD2 identical over 10 bases. The CDR3 sequence is CASQAGGGNTQYF. The CDR3 DNA sequence: TGTGCAAGCCAAGCGGGAGGGGGGAATACGCAGTATTTT.